The 6 T cell receptor beta chains presented below share a single source sample, sequenced in a study of cytomegalovirus exposure and HLA in healthy donors. Primers: 60 Vbeta forward and 13 Jbeta reverse. Using immunoSEQ multiplex PCR, the repertoire was profiled, and TCRdb retains in-frame clones only, with some absent. The sample yields 150,000 to 200,000 clones, roughly 80% seen once. Material for sequencing was PBMCs. The receptors were gathered from a woman under 30 in good health and CMV-seronegative.

This chain uses TRBV6-5 with TRBJ2-5, with 12 bases that match TRBD1. Germline V CDR1 and CDR2: MNHEY, SVGAGI. The CDR3 extends over 15 amino acids. Germline trimming cut 6 bases from V and 3 bases from J; bases unmatched to any gene: 5. CDR3 DNA: TGTGCCAGCAGACGGGACAGGGGGCTGGAAGAGACCCAGTACTTC. Its protein is CASRRDRGLEETQYF.

The chain joins TRBV6-1 to TRBJ1-5; 10 nucleotides align to TRBD1. CDR1 and CDR2 (germline): MNHNS, SASEGT. The V gene end was trimmed by 5 bases and the J gene end by 6 bases; junction bases not matched to a gene: 7. The CDR3 loop spans 15 amino acids. CDR3 nucleotides: TGTGCCAGCAGTATAGACAGGGGGCGAAGTCAGCCCCAGCATTTT. This codes for CASSIDRGRSQPQHF.

The chain uses TRBV29-1 and TRBJ2-2; TRBD1 agrees at 12 bases. Germline V gene sequence: CDR1 SQVTM, CDR2 ANQGSEA. The CDR3 is 17 amino acids. V was pared by 4 bases and J by 6 bases, with 12 bases of the junction left unmatched. The CDR3 DNA reads TGCAGCGTTGGAGGGCATCGGGACAGGGGGCTAGCCGGGGAGCTGTTTTTT. This codes for CSVGGHRDRGLAGELFF.

The gene calls are TRBV7-2 and TRBJ2-3; D possibly corresponds to TRBD1 (5 bases). Between the trimmed V and J ends, which lost 2 bases and 2 bases, there was a span of 8 bases. This CDR3 is 14 amino acids long. Looked up from germline, CDR1 is SGHTA and CDR2 is FQGNSA. CDR3 coding DNA: TGTGCCAGCAGCTTACAGGGATACACAGATACGCAGTATTTT. Encoded protein: CASSLQGYTDTQYF.

This clone was counted only a few times. This chain connects TRBV5-4 to TRBJ2-4, with 9 bases lining up with TRBD2. The CDR3 is made up of 15 amino acids. V was clipped by 5 bases and J by 6 bases; unmatched bases: 9. Germline-derived CDR1 and CDR2 are SGHNT and YYREEE (reference sequence). CDR3 bases: TGTGCCAGCAGGGAGGGACTAGCCGCGGTAAACATTCAGTACTTC. It translates to CASREGLAAVNIQYF.

The chain recombines TRBV6-5 with TRBJ2-1; 11 positions agree with TRBD2. From germline, CDR1 is MNHEY and CDR2 SVGAGI. The CDR3 is made up of 15 amino acids. V shed 7 bases, J shed 7 bases, and the junction held 9 bases outside the gene matches. The CDR3, as DNA: TGTGCCAGCACCACGGGACTAGCGGCCTCAAATGAGCAGTTCTTC. It yields the protein CASTTGLAASNEQFF.